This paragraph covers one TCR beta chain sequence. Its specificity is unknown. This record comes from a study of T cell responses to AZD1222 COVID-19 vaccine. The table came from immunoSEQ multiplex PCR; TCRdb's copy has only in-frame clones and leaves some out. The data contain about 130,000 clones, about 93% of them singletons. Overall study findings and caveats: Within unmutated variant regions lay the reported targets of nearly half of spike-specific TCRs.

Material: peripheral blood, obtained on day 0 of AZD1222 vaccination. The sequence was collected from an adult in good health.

CDR3 amino acids: CASSLTSNQPQHF. CDR3 nucleotide sequence: TGTGCCAGTAGCCTAACGAGCAATCAGCCCCAGCATTTT. The J gene is TRBJ1-5, the V gene TRBV19; D call uncertain. V lost 6 bases to trimming and J lost 1 base, with 7 bases between them. The CDR3 is 13 residues long. In germline, CDR1 is LNHDA, CDR2 SQIVND (reference sequence). The variable domain in full, with the rest retrieved from reference TRBV19 and TRBJ1-5, is DGGITQSPKYLFRKEGQNVTLSCEQNLNHDAMYWYRQDPGQGLRLIYYSQIVNDFQKGDIAEGYSVSREKKESFPLTVTSAQKNPTAFYLCASSLTSNQPQHFGDGTRLSIL.